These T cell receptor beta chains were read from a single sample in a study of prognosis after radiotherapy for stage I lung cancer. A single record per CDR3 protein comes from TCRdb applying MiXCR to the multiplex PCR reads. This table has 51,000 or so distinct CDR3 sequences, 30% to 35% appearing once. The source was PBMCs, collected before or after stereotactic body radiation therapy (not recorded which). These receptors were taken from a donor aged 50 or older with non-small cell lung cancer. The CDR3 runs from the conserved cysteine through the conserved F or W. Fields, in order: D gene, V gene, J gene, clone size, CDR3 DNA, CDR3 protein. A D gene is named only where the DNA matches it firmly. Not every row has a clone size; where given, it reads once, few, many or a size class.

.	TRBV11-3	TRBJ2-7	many	TGTGCCAGCAGCTCGGAGGGGGGCGTGTACGAGCAGTACTTC	CASSSEGGVYEQYF
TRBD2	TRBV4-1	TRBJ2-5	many	TGCGCCAGCAGCCAGTTCGGACTAGCGGGAGGGGGGGAGACCCAGTACTTC	CASSQFGLAGGGETQYF
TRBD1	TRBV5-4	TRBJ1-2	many	TGTGCCAGCAGCCCCGACAGGGGAACTAATGGCTACACCTTC	CASSPDRGTNGYTF
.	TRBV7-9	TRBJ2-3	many	TGTGCCAGCAGCCCCTACGCCAGGGGGGGGGGCACAGATACGCAGTATTTT	CASSPYARGGGTDTQYF
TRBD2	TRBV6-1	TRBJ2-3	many	TGTGCCAGCAGTGACTCGAAAAGCGGGAGGCCAGATACGCAGTATTTT	CASSDSKSGRPDTQYF
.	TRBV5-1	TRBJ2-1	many	TGCGCCAGCAGCCCCTATTCATCCTATAATGAGCAGTTCTTC	CASSPYSSYNEQFF
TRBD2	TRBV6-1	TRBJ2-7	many	TGTGCCAGCAGTCCGGGAGGGCCCGGGGAGCAGTACTTC	CASSPGGPGEQYF
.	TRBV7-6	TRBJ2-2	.	TGTGCCAGCCTGGGGGGTTCGAACACCGGGGAGCTGTTTTTT	CASLGGSNTGELFF
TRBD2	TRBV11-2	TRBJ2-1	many	TGTGCCAGCAGCCAACGGGCCTCCGGGACTACCGGTAATGAGCAGTTCTTC	CASSQRASGTTGNEQFF
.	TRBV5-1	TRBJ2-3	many	TGCGCCAGCAGCTTGGCCGGAAGGTCTCCGCAGTATTTT	CASSLAGRSPQYF
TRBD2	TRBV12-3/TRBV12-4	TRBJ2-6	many	TGTGCCAGCAGCCTTCCGGGACTAGCGCACTCTGGGGCCAACGTCCTGACTTTC	CASSLPGLAHSGANVLTF
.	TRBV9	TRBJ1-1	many	TGTGCCAGCAGCGGATCGGGGGGCACTGAAGCTTTCTTT	CASSGSGGTEAFF
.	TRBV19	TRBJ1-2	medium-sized	TGTGCCAGTAGTTTCGCGGCAGTAGTGGGCTACACCTTC	CASSFAAVVGYTF
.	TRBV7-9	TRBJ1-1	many	TGTGCCAGCAGCTTAAATCGGTATGTGACTGAAGCTTTCTTT	CASSLNRYVTEAFF
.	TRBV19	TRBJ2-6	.	TGTGCCAGTTCCAGGCTGCATGGGGGCCCAGAATCTGGGGCCAACGTCCTGACTTTC	CASSRLHGGPESGANVLTF